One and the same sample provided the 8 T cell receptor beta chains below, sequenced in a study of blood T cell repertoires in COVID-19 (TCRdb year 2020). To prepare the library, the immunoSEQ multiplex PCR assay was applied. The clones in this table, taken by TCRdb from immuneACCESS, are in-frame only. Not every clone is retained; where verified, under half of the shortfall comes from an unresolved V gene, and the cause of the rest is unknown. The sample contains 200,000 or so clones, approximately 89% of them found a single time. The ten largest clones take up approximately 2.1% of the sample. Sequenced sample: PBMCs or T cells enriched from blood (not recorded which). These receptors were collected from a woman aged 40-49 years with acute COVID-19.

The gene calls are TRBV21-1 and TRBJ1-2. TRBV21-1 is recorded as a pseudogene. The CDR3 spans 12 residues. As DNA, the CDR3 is TGTGCCAGCAGCCGAGGAGACTATGGCTACACCTTC. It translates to CASSRGDYGYTF.

The chain's CDR3 is CASSSRTANTGELFF. The CDR3 coding sequence is TGTGCCAGCAGCTCTCGGACAGCGAACACCGGGGAGCTGTTTTTT. This chain joins TRBV7-2 and TRBJ2-2, with D perhaps matching TRBD1 (6 bases). The V end lost 4 bases, the J end lost 0 bases, and 9 bases lay between the germline ends. Germline V gene data show CDR1 as SGHTA and CDR2 as FQGNSA. CDR3 length: 15 amino acids. Combining the CDR3 with reference TRBV7-2 and TRBJ2-2 gives the whole variable domain GAGVSQSPSNKVTEKGKDVELRCDPISGHTALYWYRQSLGQGLEFLIYFQGNSAPDKSGLPSDRFSAERTGGSVSTLTIQRTQQEDSAVYLCASSSRTANTGELFFGEGSRLTVL.

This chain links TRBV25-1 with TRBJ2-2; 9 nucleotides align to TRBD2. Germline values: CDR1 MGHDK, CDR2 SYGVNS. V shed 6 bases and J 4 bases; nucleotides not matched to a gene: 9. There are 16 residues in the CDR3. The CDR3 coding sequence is TGTGCCAGCAGGTCCGTCGCGGGGGGGCCCACCGGGGAGCTGTTTTTT. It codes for CASRSVAGGPTGELFF. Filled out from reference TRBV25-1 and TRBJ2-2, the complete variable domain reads EADIYQTPRYLVIGTGKKITLECSQTMGHDKMYWYQQDPGMELHLIHYSYGVNSTEKGDLSSESTVSRIRTEHFPLTLESARPSHTSQYLCASRSVAGGPTGELFFGEGSRLTVL.

The CDR3 DNA sequence: TGTGCCAGCAGAGGCGGAAACTCTGGAAACACCATATATTTT. Translation: CASRGGNSGNTIYF. The J gene is TRBJ1-3, the V gene TRBV6-5; D is ambiguous. The germline gives CDR1 MNHEY, CDR2 SVGAGI. V was shortened by 6 bases and J by 0 bases, with 9 bases between the two germline ends. The CDR3 is made up of 14 amino acids.

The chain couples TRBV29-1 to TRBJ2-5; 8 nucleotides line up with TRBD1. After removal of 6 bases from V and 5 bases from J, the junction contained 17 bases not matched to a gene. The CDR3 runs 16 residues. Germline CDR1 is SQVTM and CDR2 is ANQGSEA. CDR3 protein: CSVPGTGETGMETQYF. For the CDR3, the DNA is TGCAGCGTGCCCGGGACAGGCGAGACGGGGATGGAGACCCAGTACTTC. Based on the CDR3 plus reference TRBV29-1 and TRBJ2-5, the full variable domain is SAVISQKPSRDICQRGTSLTIQCQVDSQVTMMFWYRQQPGQSLTLIATANQGSEATYESGFVIDKFPISRPNLTFSTLTVSNMSPEDSSIYLCSVPGTGETGMETQYFGPGTRLLVL.

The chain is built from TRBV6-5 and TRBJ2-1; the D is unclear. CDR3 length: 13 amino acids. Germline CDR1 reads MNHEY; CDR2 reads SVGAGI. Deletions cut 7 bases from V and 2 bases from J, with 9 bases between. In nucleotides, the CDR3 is TGTGCCAGCAATCCAGACACCTACAATGAGCAGTTCTTC. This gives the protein CASNPDTYNEQFF.

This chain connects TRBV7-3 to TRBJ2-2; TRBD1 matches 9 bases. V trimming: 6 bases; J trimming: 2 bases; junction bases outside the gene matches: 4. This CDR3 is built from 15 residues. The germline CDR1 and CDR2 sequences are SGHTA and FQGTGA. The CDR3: CASSRDRANTGELFF. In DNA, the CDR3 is TGTGCCAGCAGTCGGGACAGGGCTAACACCGGGGAGCTGTTTTTT.

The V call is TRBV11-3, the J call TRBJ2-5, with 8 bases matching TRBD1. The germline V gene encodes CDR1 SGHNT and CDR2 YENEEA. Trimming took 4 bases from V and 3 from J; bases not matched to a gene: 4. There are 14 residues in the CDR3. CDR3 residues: CASSSSGGEETQYF. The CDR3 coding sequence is TGTGCCAGCAGCTCATCAGGGGGCGAAGAGACCCAGTACTTC.